This TCR beta chain is drawn from a study of T cells after yellow fever vaccination. Study context: The fractions with low cell numbers were processed using SMART-Seq v4 Ultra Low Input.

On this clonotype itself: Its antigen remains unidentified.

They built TCR cDNA with 5'RACE template switching, a step that put in a universal primer site and UMIs. TCRdb reprocessed the 5' RACE reads via MiXCR and lists one record per CDR3 protein. This table has about 580,000 distinct CDR3 sequences, about 15% appearing once. Germline assignment: CDR1 SGHTA and CDR2 FQGNSA. The junction had 4 bases not matched to a gene; V was cut back by 5 bases and J by 2 bases. The CDR3 runs 15 residues. Study conclusions and caveats: The study re-detected most primary-vaccination clones after the booster (roughly 95% CD4, just over 85% CD8). Researchers report a weaker secondary response that nonetheless peaked faster, day 5 versus 15.

The chain has TRBV7-2 and TRBJ2-3; 10 bases line up with TRBD2. The sequenced sample was PBMCs, obtained about 5 days after the first yellow fever vaccination. The sequence was obtained from a young man who received the YFV17D yellow fever vaccine. The CDR3 nucleotides are TGTGCCAGCAGCCAACTAGCGGGAACCACAGATACGCAGTATTTT. Its translation: CASSQLAGTTDTQYF.